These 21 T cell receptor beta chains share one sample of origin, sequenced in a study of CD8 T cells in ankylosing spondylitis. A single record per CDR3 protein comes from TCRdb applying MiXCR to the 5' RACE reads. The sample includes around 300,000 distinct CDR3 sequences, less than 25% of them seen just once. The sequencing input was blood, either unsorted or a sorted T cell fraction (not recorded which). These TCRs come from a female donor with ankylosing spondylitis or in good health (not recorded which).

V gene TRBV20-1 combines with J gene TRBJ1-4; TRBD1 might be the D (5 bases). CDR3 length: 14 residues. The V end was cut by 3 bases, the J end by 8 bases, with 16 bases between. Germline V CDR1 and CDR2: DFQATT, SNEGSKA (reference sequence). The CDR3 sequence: CSASTRQGGEKLFF. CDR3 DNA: TGCAGTGCTAGTACGCGGCAGGGTGGAGAAAAACTGTTTTTT.

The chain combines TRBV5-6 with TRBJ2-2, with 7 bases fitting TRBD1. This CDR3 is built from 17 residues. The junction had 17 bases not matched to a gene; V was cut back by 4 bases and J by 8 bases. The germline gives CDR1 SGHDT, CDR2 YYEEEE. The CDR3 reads CASSLTRTGPRAGELFF. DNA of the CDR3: TGTGCCAGCAGCCTTACACGGACAGGCCCGCGGGCAGGGGAGCTGTTTTTT.

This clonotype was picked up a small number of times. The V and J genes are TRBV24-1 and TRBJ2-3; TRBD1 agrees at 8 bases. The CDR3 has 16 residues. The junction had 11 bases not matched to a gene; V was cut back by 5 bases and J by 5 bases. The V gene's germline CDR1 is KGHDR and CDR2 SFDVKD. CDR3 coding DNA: TGTGCCACCAGTGCCCCTAACCAGGGGGCTAAAGATACGCAGTATTTT. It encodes CATSAPNQGAKDTQYF.

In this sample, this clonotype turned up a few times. The CDR3 reads CASSVGGDTDTQYF. The CDR3 coding sequence is TGTGCCAGCAGCGTAGGGGGGGACACAGATACGCAGTATTTT. This chain joins TRBV9 and TRBJ2-3, with D possibly TRBD2 on 6 matching bases. Germline-derived CDR1 and CDR2 are SGDLS and YYNGEE. V was shortened by 0 bases and J by 2 bases, with 7 bases between the two germline ends. The CDR3 consists of 14 residues.

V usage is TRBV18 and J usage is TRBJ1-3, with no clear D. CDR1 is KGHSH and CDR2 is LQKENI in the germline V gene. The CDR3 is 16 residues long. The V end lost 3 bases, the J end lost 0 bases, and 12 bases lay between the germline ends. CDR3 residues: CASSPEQTFSGNTIYF. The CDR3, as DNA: TGTGCCAGCTCACCTGAACAGACCTTCTCTGGAAACACCATATATTTT. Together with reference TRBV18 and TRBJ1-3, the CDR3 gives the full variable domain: NAGVMQNPRHLVRRRGQEARLRCSPMKGHSHVYWYRQLPEEGLKFMVYLQKENIIDESGMPKERFSAEFPKEGPSILRIQQVVRGDSAAYFCASSPEQTFSGNTIYFGEGSWLTVV.

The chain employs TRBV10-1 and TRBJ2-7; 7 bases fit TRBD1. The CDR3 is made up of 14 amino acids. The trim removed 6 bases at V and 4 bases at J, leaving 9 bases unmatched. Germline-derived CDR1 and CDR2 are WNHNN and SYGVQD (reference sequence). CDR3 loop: CASSAGTEPYEQYF. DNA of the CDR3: TGCGCCAGCAGCGCCGGGACAGAACCTTACGAGCAGTACTTC.

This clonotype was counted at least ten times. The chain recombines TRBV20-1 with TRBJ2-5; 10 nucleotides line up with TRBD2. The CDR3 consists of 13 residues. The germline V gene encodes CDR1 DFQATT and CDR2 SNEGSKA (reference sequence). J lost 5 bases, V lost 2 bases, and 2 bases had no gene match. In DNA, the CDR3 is TGCAGTGCTAGATCGGGACTAGCGGAGACCCAGTACTTC. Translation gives CSARSGLAETQYF.

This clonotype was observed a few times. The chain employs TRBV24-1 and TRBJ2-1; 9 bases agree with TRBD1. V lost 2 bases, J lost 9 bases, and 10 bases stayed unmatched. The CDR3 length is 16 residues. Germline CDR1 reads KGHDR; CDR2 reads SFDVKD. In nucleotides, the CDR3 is TGTGCCACCAGTGATTCAAACAGGGGGCGCCGTGGTGAGCAGTTCTTC. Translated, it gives CATSDSNRGRRGEQFF.

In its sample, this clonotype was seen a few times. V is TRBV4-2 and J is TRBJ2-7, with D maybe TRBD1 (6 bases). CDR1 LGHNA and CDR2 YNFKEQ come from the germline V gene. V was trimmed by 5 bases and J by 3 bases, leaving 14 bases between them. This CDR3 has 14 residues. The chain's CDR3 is CASSVPGTHYEQYF. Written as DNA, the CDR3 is TGTGCCAGCAGCGTCCCCGGGACACACTACGAGCAGTACTTC.

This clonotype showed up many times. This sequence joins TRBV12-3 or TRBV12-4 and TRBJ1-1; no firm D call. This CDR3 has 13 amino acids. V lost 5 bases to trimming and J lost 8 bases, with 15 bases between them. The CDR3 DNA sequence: TGTGCCAGCAGTCTAGAGGGTCGGAACGAAGCTTTCTTT. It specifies CASSLEGRNEAFF.

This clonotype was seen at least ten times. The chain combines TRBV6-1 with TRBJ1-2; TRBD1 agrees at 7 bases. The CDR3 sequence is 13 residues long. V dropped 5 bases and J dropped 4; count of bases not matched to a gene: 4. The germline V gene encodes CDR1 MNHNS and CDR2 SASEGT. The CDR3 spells CASSPRTGYGYTF. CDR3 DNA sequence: TGTGCCAGCAGTCCCAGGACAGGCTATGGCTACACCTTC.

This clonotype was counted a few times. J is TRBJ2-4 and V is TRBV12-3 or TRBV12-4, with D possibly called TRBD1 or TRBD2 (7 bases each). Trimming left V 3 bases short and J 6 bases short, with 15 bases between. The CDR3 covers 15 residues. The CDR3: CASSFVGGGGNIQYF. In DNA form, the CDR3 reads TGTGCCAGCAGTTTTGTAGGGGGCGGGGGAAACATTCAGTACTTC.

For the CDR3, the DNA is TGTGCCAGCATCTCCAGCCTAAACACCGGGGAGCTGTTTTTT. Protein product: CASISSLNTGELFF. This chain links TRBV6-1 with TRBJ2-2; D not certain. The CDR3 loop spans 14 amino acids. CDR1 and CDR2 (germline): MNHNS, SASEGT. V lost 7 bases and J lost 2, with 11 bases in between.

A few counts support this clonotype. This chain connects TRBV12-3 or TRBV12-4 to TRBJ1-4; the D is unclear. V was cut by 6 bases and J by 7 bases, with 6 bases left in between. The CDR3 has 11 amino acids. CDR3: CASRLTEKLFF. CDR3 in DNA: TGTGCCAGCAGACTTACTGAAAAACTGTTTTTT.

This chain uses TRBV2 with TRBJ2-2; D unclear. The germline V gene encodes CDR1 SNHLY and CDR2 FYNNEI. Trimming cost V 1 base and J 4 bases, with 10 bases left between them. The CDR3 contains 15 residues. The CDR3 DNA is TGTGCCAGCAGTGAAGGCAGGCGCCGCACCGGGGAGCTGTTTTTT. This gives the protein CASSEGRRRTGELFF.

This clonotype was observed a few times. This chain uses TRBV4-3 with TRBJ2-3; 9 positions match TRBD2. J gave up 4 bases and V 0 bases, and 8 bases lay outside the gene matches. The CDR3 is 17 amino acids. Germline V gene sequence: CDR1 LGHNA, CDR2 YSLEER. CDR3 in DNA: TGCGCCAGCAGCCAAGATCGTCGGACTAGCGACGCAGATACGCAGTATTTT. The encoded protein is CASSQDRRTSDADTQYF.

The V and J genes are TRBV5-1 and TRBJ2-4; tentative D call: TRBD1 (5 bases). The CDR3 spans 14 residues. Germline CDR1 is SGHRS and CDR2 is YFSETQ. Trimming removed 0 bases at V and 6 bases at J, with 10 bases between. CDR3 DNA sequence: TGCGCCAGCAGCTTGGGGCAGGGCGGAAACATTCAGTACTTC. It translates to CASSLGQGGNIQYF. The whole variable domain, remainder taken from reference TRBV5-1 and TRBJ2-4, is KAGVTQTPRYLIKTRGQQVTLSCSPISGHRSVSWYQQTPGQGLQFLFEYFSETQRNKGNFPGRFSGRQFSNSRSEMNVSTLELGDSALYLCASSLGQGGNIQYFGAGTRLSVL.

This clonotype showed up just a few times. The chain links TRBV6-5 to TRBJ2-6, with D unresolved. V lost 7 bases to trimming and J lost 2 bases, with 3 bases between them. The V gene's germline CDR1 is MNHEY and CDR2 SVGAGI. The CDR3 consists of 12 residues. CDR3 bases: TGTGCCAGCACCACTGGGGCCAACGTCCTGACTTTC. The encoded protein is CASTTGANVLTF.

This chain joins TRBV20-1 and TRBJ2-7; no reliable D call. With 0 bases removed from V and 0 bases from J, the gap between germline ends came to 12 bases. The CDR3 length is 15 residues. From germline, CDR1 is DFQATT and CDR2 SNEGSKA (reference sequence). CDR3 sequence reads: CSARDYSRHSYEQYF. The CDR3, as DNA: TGCAGTGCTAGAGATTATTCCAGGCACTCCTACGAGCAGTACTTC.

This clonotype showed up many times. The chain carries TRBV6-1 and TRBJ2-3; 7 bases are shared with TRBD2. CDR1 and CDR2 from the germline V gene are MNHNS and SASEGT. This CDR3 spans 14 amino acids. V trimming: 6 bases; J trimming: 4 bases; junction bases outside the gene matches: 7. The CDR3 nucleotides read TGTGCCAGCAGAGGACTAGTGTTGGCAGATACGCAGTATTTT. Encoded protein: CASRGLVLADTQYF.

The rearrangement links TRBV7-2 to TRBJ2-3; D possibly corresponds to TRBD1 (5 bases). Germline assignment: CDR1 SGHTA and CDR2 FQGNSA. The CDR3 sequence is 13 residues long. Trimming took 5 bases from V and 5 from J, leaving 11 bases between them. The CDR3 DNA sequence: TGTGCCAGCAGCACCCAAGGGGTAGATACGCAGTATTTT. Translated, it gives CASSTQGVDTQYF. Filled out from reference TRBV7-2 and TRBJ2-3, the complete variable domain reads GAGVSQSPSNKVTEKGKDVELRCDPISGHTALYWYRQSLGQGLEFLIYFQGNSAPDKSGLPSDRFSAERTGGSVSTLTIQRTQQEDSAVYLCASSTQGVDTQYFGPGTRLTVL.